A single sample is the source of the 10 T cell receptor beta chains below, sequenced in a study of cytomegalovirus exposure and HLA in healthy donors. Vbeta (60) and Jbeta (13) primers were used in the PCR. Sequencing used immunoSEQ multiplex PCR; TCRdb keeps in-frame clones, though not all of them. Its clone listing holds about 32,000 clones. Input material: PBMCs. The receptors derive from a female donor in good health and CMV-seronegative.

The gene calls are TRBV11-2 and TRBJ2-1; the D gene is possibly TRBD2 (6 bases). CDR1 and CDR2 (germline): SGHAT, FQNNGV. The CDR3 is 15 amino acids. The germline V and J ends were trimmed by 5 bases and 3 bases, with 14 bases remaining between them. The DNA for the CDR3 is TGTGCCAGCAGCCCGGTCGGGGGTTACTACAATGAGCAGTTCTTC. Its protein product is CASSPVGGYYNEQFF. Variable domain in full (rest from reference TRBV11-2 and TRBJ2-1): EAGVAQSPRYKIIEKRQSVAFWCNPISGHATLYWYQQILGQGPKLLIQFQNNGVVDDSQLPKDRFSAERLKGVDSTLKIQPAKLEDSAVYLCASSPVGGYYNEQFFGPGTRLTVL.

V usage is TRBV7-8 and J usage is TRBJ2-3, with TRBD1 identical over 9 bases. The CDR3 has 15 amino acids. V lost 3 bases and J lost 6; bases outside the gene matches: 7. Germline values: CDR1 SGHVS, CDR2 FQNEAQ. The DNA of the CDR3 is TGTGCCAGCAGCTTCGGGACAGGGAGATTTGATACGCAGTATTTT. This codes for CASSFGTGRFDTQYF.

The V gene is TRBV10-2, the J gene TRBJ1-1; 9 positions agree with TRBD1. The germline CDR1 and CDR2 sequences are WSHSY and SAAADI. J was trimmed by 4 bases and V by 5 bases; bases with no gene match: 2. The CDR3 is made up of 13 amino acids. CDR3 in DNA: TGCGCCAGCAGTCTGACAGGGGGCACTGAAGCTTTCTTT. Translating gives CASSLTGGTEAFF.

The gene calls are TRBV19 and TRBJ1-5; perhaps TRBD1 as D (5 bases). With 2 bases removed from V and 2 bases from J, the gap between germline ends came to 13 bases. The CDR3 totals 16 residues. CDR1 LNHDA and CDR2 SQIVND come from the germline V gene (reference sequence). This chain's CDR3 is CASSIFPGPGNQPQHF. The CDR3 DNA follows: TGTGCCAGTAGTATATTTCCAGGGCCGGGCAATCAGCCCCAGCATTTT. The full variable domain, in which reference TRBV19 and TRBJ1-5 provide the parts outside the CDR3, is DGGITQSPKYLFRKEGQNVTLSCEQNLNHDAMYWYRQDPGQGLRLIYYSQIVNDFQKGDIAEGYSVSREKKESFPLTVTSAQKNPTAFYLCASSIFPGPGNQPQHFGDGTRLSIL.

The CDR3 here is CATSRDRRATSTDTQYF. The CDR3 nucleotides read TGTGCCACCAGCAGAGATAGGAGGGCAACTAGCACAGATACGCAGTATTTT. The chain uses TRBV15 and TRBJ2-3; the D gene is possibly TRBD2 (6 bases). V lost 0 bases and J 0 bases, leaving 13 bases between the germline ends. Germline loops: CDR1 LNHNV, CDR2 YYDKDF (reference sequence). This CDR3 spans 17 amino acids.

The chain carries TRBV30 and TRBJ2-5; D is undetermined. Gene TRBJ2-7 matches the end of the DNA better, so the J call may be wrong. The CDR3 contains 11 residues. CDR1 is GTSNPN, CDR2 SVGIG, per germline (reference sequence). CDR3: CAWSGSYEQYF. In nucleotides, the CDR3 is TGTGCCTGGAGTGGGTCCTACGAGCAGTACTTC.

V is TRBV4-2 and J is TRBJ2-5; 12 bases agree with TRBD1. The CDR3 runs 18 residues. Losses at the gene ends were 1 base for V and 5 bases for J; bases not matched to a gene: 11. CDR1 and CDR2 from the germline V gene are LGHNA and YNFKEQ. The DNA for the CDR3 is TGTGCCAGCAGCCAAGTGGGTAGCGGGACAGGGGGCTGGGAGACCCAGTACTTC. Translating gives CASSQVGSGTGGWETQYF.

The chain employs TRBV4-2 and TRBJ2-2, with D possibly TRBD2 on 6 matching bases. The CDR3 loop spans 17 amino acids. With 2 bases removed from V and 5 bases from J, the gap between germline ends came to 18 bases. The germline gives CDR1 LGHNA, CDR2 YNFKEQ. The CDR3 region is CASSQTFREVQTGELFF. In nucleotides, the CDR3 is TGTGCCAGCAGCCAAACGTTCAGGGAGGTTCAGACCGGGGAGCTGTTTTTT.

The genes are TRBV9 and TRBJ1-1; D perhaps matches TRBD1 (5 bases). The CDR3 runs to 14 residues. The germline V and J ends were trimmed by 3 bases and 2 bases, with 11 bases remaining between them. Germline V gene sequence: CDR1 SGDLS, CDR2 YYNGEE. CDR3 region: CASSGGLINTEAFF. The CDR3 DNA reads TGTGCCAGCAGCGGGGGACTGATAAACACTGAAGCTTTCTTT. The full variable domain, rest sourced from reference TRBV9 and TRBJ1-1, is DSGVTQTPKHLITATGQRVTLRCSPRSGDLSVYWYQQSLDQGLQFLIQYYNGEERAKGNILERFSAQQFPDLHSELNLSSLELGDSALYFCASSGGLINTEAFFGQGTRLTVV.

The chain employs TRBV4-2 and TRBJ2-5; D uncertain. Germline CDR1 reads LGHNA; CDR2 reads YNFKEQ. V was cut by 9 bases and J by 1 base, with 15 bases left in between. This CDR3 region has 14 residues. CDR3 amino acids: CASSYLESQETQYF. The CDR3 DNA reads TGTGCCAGTAGCTACTTGGAGAGCCAAGAGACCCAGTACTTC.